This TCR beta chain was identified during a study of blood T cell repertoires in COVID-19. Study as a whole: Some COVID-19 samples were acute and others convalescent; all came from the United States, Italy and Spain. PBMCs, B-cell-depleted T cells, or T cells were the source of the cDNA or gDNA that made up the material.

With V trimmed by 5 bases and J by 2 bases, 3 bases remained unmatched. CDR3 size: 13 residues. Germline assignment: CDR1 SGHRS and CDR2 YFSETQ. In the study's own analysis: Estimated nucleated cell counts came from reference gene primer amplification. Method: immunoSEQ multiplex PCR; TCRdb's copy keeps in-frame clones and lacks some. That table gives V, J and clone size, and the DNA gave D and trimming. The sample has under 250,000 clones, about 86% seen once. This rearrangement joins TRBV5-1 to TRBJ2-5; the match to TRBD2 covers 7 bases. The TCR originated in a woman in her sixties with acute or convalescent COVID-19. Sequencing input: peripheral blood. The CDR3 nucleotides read TGCGCCAGCAGTTGGGGGGGACAAGAGACCCAGTACTTC. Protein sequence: CASSWGGQETQYF.